This T cell receptor beta chain derives from a study of T cell responses to AZD1222 COVID-19 vaccine. The CDR3 sequence is 16 residues long. Germline CDR1 reads MNHEY; CDR2 reads SMNVEV (reference sequence). J lost 7 bases, V lost 2 bases, and 8 bases had no gene match. Generated by immunoSEQ multiplex PCR, the TCRdb table keeps only in-frame clones and is missing some. The sample lists 95,000 to 130,000 clones; about 90% were seen once. V usage is TRBV27 and J usage is TRBJ2-3, with 11 bases matching TRBD1. The sequenced sample was peripheral blood, obtained on day 0 of AZD1222 vaccination. This receptor was identified in an adult in good health. The chain's CDR3 is CASSLIGGQGAHTQYF. CDR3 sequence (DNA): TGTGCCAGCAGTTTAATTGGTGGACAGGGGGCCCATACGCAGTATTTT.